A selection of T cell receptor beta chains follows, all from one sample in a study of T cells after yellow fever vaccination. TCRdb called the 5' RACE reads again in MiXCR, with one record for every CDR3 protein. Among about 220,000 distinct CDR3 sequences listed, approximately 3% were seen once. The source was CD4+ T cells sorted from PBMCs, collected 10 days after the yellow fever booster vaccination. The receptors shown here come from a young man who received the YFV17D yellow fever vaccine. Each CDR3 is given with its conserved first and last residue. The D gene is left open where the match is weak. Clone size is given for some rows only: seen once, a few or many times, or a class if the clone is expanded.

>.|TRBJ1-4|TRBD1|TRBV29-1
CSVTGGGEKLFF
TGCAGCGTCACAGGGGGGGGTGAAAAACTGTTTTTT
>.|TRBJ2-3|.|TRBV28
CASSSPPPDTQYF
TGTGCCAGCAGTTCCCCACCCCCGGATACGCAGTATTTT
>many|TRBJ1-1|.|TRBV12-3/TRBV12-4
CASGVMNTEAFF
TGTGCCAGTGGAGTCATGAACACTGAAGCTTTCTTT
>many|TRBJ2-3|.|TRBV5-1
CASSYTPREGSGQYF
TGCGCCAGCAGCTACACACCCCGTGAGGGTTCGGGGCAGTATTTT
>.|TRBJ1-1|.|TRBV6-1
CASREPGAPSTEAFF
TGTGCCAGCCGCGAACCGGGAGCCCCCTCCACTGAAGCTTTCTTT
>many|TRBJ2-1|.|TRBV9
CASSVERSSSEQFF
TGTGCCAGCAGCGTAGAGCGTAGCTCGAGTGAGCAGTTCTTC
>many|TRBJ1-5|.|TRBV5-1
CASSLAEGGQPQHF
TGCGCCAGCAGCTTGGCCGAGGGTGGTCAGCCCCAGCATTTT
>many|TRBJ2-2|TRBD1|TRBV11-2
CASSADRAGELFF
TGTGCCAGCAGCGCCGACAGGGCCGGGGAGCTGTTTTTT
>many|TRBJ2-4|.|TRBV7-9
CASSLAGLQNIQYF
TGTGCCAGCAGCTTAGCGGGTTTACAAAACATTCAGTACTTC
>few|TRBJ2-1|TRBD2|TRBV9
CASRAGGRSSYNEQFF
TGTGCCAGCAGAGCGGGGGGCCGGAGCTCCTACAATGAGCAGTTCTTC
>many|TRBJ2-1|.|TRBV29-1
CSVPNGRGLPSSYNEQFF
TGCAGCGTGCCTAACGGCAGGGGTCTTCCGAGCTCCTACAATGAGCAGTTCTTC
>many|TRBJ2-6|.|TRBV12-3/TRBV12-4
CASSFLSSGANVLTF
TGTGCCAGCAGTTTTCTCAGCTCTGGGGCCAACGTCCTGACTTTC
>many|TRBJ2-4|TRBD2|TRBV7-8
CASSLALAGVGTKNIQYF
TGTGCCAGCAGCCTGGCTCTAGCGGGGGTCGGTACCAAAAACATTCAGTACTTC
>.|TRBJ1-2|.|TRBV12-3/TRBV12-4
CASRMTANYGYTF
TGTGCCAGCAGGATGACAGCCAACTATGGCTACACCTTC
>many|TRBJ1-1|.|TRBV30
CAWAPWGTEAFF
TGTGCCTGGGCTCCTTGGGGCACTGAAGCTTTCTTT
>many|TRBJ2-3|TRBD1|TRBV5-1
CASSPGQGKDTQYF
TGCGCCAGCAGCCCGGGACAGGGGAAAGATACGCAGTATTTT
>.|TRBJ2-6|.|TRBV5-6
CASSFQGSGANVLTF
TGTGCCAGCAGCTTTCAGGGCTCTGGGGCCAACGTCCTGACTTTC
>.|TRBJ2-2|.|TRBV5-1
CASSRQTVVTGELFF
TGCGCCAGCAGTCGTCAAACGGTTGTCACCGGGGAGCTGTTTTTT
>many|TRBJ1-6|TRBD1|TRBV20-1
CSARVAGTANSPLHF
TGCAGTGCTAGGGTCGCCGGGACAGCAAATTCACCCCTCCACTTT
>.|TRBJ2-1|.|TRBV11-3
CASSLGGGGSHNEQFF
TGTGCCAGCAGCCTTGGGGGGGGCGGGAGTCACAATGAGCAGTTCTTC
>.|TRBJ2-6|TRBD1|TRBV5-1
CASSRTGGLSGANVLTF
TGCGCCAGCAGCAGGACAGGGGGCCTCTCTGGGGCCAACGTCCTGACTTTC
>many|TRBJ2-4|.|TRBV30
CAWIKGQSKNIQYF
TGTGCCTGGATCAAAGGGCAGAGCAAAAACATTCAGTACTTC
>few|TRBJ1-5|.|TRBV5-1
CASSPSGLGQPQHF
TGCGCCAGCAGCCCCTCGGGGCTGGGACAGCCCCAGCATTTT
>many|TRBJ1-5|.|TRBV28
CASSLSGEGSNQPQHF
TGTGCCAGCAGTTTATCGGGGGAGGGCAGCAATCAGCCCCAGCATTTT
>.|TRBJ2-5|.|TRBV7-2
CPSSKTGETQYF
TGTCCCAGCAGCAAAACAGGGGAGACCCAGTACTTC
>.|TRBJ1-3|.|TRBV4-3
CASSLGVLWTLGNTIYF
TGCGCCAGCAGCCTTGGGGTACTCTGGACCCTCGGAAACACCATATATTTT
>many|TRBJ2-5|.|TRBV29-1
CSVDETTETQYF
TGCAGCGTTGATGAGACGACGGAGACCCAGTACTTC
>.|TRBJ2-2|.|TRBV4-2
CASSQEWGARTGELFF
TGTGCCAGCAGCCAAGAATGGGGGGCGCGAACCGGGGAGCTGTTTTTT
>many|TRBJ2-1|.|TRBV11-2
CASSPRRHATPNEQFF
TGTGCCAGCAGCCCGAGACGACACGCAACACCCAATGAGCAGTTCTTC
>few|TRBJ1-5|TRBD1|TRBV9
CASSALGIDRGPNQPQHF
TGTGCCAGCAGCGCCCTCGGAATCGACAGGGGACCCAATCAGCCCCAGCATTTT
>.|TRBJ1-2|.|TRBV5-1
CASSLDGFDGYTF
TGCGCCAGCAGCTTGGATGGTTTCGATGGCTACACCTTC
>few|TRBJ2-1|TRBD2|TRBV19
CASSTIKKSGGAYNEQFF
TGTGCCAGTAGTACAATTAAGAAAAGCGGGGGAGCTTACAATGAGCAGTTCTTC
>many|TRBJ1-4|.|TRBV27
CASSLAGGLEKLFF
TGTGCCAGCAGTTTAGCGGGGGGGCTCGAAAAACTGTTTTTT
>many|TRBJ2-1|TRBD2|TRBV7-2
CASSSGTSGLIEQFF
TGTGCCAGCAGTAGCGGGACTAGCGGGCTTATTGAGCAGTTCTTC
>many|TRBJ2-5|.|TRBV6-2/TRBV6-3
CASTRGLKETQYF
TGTGCCAGCACGCGGGGTCTGAAAGAGACCCAGTACTTC
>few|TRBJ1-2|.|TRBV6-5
CASRGGLPEPLYGYTF
TGTGCCAGCAGGGGGGGGTTGCCGGAACCTTTATATGGCTACACCTTC
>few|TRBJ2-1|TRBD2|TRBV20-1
CSARLAGGSNEQFF
TGCAGTGCTCGACTAGCGGGGGGAAGCAATGAGCAGTTCTTC
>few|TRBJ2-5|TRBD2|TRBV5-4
CASSPIAGGRGETQYF
TGTGCCAGCAGCCCAATCGCGGGGGGGAGGGGAGAGACCCAGTACTTC
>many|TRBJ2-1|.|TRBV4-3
CASSTGGGRSYNEQFF
TGCGCCAGCAGTACCGGTGGGGGTAGGTCCTACAATGAGCAGTTCTTC
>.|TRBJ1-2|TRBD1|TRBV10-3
CALRTGGPLTNYGYTF
TGTGCCTTACGGACAGGGGGCCCCCTAACTAACTATGGCTACACCTTC
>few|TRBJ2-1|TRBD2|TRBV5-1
CASSLGLAGGGSYNEQFF
TGCGCCAGCAGCTTGGGACTAGCGGGGGGCGGCTCCTACAATGAGCAGTTCTTC
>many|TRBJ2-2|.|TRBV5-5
CASSPRPSGGELFF
TGTGCCAGCAGCCCGAGGCCGTCTGGCGGGGAGCTGTTTTTT
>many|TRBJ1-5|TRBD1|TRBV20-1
CSAARGLGNQPQHF
TGCAGTGCTGCGAGGGGGCTTGGCAATCAGCCCCAGCATTTT
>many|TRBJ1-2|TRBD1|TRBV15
CATSRGVTGGAGSGYTF
TGTGCCACCAGCAGGGGGGTTACAGGGGGCGCCGGGTCTGGCTACACCTTC
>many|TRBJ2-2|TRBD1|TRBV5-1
CASRPDRGVNTGELFF
TGCGCCAGCAGACCTGACAGGGGCGTGAACACCGGGGAGCTGTTTTTT
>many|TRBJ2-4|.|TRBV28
CASSRTGGDQYF
TGTGCCAGCTCCCGAACAGGGGGGGATCAGTACTTC
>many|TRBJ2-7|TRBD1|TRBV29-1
CSVEARGQGYSYEQYF
TGCAGCGTTGAAGCGAGGGGACAGGGGTACTCCTACGAGCAGTACTTC
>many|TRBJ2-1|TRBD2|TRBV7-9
CASSPPLGLAGGREQFF
TGTGCCAGCAGCCCACCCTTGGGACTAGCGGGGGGGCGTGAGCAGTTCTTC
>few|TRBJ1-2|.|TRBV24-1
CATSDPDRYYGYTF
TGTGCCACCAGTGATCCGGACCGTTACTATGGCTACACCTTC